This TCR beta chain emerged from a study of hypomethylating agent response in myelodysplastic syndrome. Study-wide background: A diploid cytogenetic profile was most common; mean age 72.2 +/- 6.3 years. TET2 mutation, the most common, occurred in about 45% of the 11 patients.

Study conclusions and caveats: Lack of age-matching between healthy donors and MDS patients could bias comparison. More novel clonotypes appeared in responders; more contracted clonotypes appeared in non-responders after treatment.

The CDR3 has 15 residues. CDR1 is KGHSH, CDR2 LQKENI, per germline. Trimming took off 4 bases at V and 3 bases at J, with 12 bases between the two ends. Libraries were prepared by immunoSEQ multiplex PCR; TCRdb keeps only in-frame clonotypes and omits some of them. The sample has around 5,000 clones, approximately 82% seen once. This clone was detected once. What it binds is not known. V gene TRBV18 combines with J gene TRBJ1-4; D is unclear. The receptor was derived from a human donor with myelodysplastic syndrome. The sample was bone marrow, taken before or after starting hypomethylating agent treatment for myelodysplastic syndrome (not recorded which). The CDR3 loop is CASSQGSTANEKLFF. CDR3 DNA: TGTGCCAGCTCACAGGGTTCAACGGCTAATGAAAAACTGTTTTTT.